This T cell receptor beta chain was sequenced in a study of blood T cell repertoires in COVID-19. Overall study context: COVID-19 samples from acute and convalescent phases originated in the United States, Italy and Spain. Sample material is recorded as cDNA or gDNA derived from T cells, B-cell-depleted T cells, or PBMCs.

CDR1 and CDR2 (germline): GTSNPN, SVGIG (reference sequence). Trimming took off 4 bases at V and 1 base at J, with 11 bases between the two ends. The CDR3 contains 13 residues. The authors' processing: Using reference gene primer amplification, nucleated cell counts were estimated. TCRdb's copy holds only in-frame clones and misses some; the assay was immunoSEQ multiplex PCR. D and trimming were read from the DNA, whereas the V and J calls and clone size are those reported in that table. The data hold roughly 300,000 clones, with around 82% observed a single time. This TCR derives from a woman in her forties or fifties who had recovered from COVID-19. Input material: peripheral blood. The chain is built from TRBV30 and TRBJ2-7; no definite D call. The CDR3 protein is CAWKLAGSYEQYF. CDR3 in DNA: TGTGCCTGGAAGTTGGCAGGTTCCTACGAGCAGTACTTC.